The present entry profiles one TCR beta chain with its context. Antigen: not known. This CDR3 is 11 amino acids long. Germline lookup yields CDR1 DFQATT and CDR2 SNEGSKA (reference sequence). V was trimmed by 3 bases and J by 3 bases, leaving 4 bases between them. Clones were read by immunoSEQ multiplex PCR, and TCRdb kept only the in-frame ones, dropping some. The sample holds about 150,000 clones, 92% seen once. The data were obtained in a study of T cell responses to AZD1222 COVID-19 vaccine. Study-level findings and limits: Nearly half of the spike-specific TCRs reportedly recognize variant regions that carry no mutations. Repertoires were obtained solely post-peak T cell response. Among the donors, most were white British and more were female, and clonal diversity was possibly underestimated. Spike-specific TCR repertoires showed rising breadth and depth after two AZD1222 doses.

This sequence originates from an adult in good health. V is TRBV20-1 and J is TRBJ2-3; no firm D call. Sequenced material: peripheral blood, taken on day 0 of AZD1222 vaccination. CDR3 residues: CSASLTDTQYF. DNA of the CDR3: TGCAGTGCTAGCCTGACAGATACGCAGTATTTT.